This T cell receptor (beta chain) was recorded in a study of cytomegalovirus exposure and HLA in healthy donors. Sequencing used immunoSEQ multiplex PCR; TCRdb keeps in-frame clones, though not all of them. The sample shows 120,000 to 150,000 clones, almost 85% of them seen only once. This CDR3 has 14 amino acids. The germline V gene has CDR1 SEHNR and CDR2 FQNEAQ (reference sequence). Trimming pared 8 bases from V and 7 bases from J, leaving 20 bases between. Donors came from a validation cohort of 90 to 150 subjects, distinct from the first 666-subject cohort. The chain joins TRBV7-9 to TRBJ1-2; tentatively, D is TRBD1 (6 bases). The receptor comes from a young woman in good health and CMV-seronegative. The sample consisted of PBMCs. CDR3 bases: TGTGCCAGCCCTGGGGGACATCTTGGCCTTGGCTACACCTTC. Translated, it gives CASPGGHLGLGYTF. Full variable domain (missing parts from reference TRBV7-9 and TRBJ1-2): DTGVSQNPRHKITKRGQNVTFRCDPISEHNRLYWYRQTLGQGPEFLTYFQNEAQLEKSRLLSDRFSAERPKGSFSTLEIQRTEQGDSAMYLCASPGGHLGLGYTFGSGTRLTVV.